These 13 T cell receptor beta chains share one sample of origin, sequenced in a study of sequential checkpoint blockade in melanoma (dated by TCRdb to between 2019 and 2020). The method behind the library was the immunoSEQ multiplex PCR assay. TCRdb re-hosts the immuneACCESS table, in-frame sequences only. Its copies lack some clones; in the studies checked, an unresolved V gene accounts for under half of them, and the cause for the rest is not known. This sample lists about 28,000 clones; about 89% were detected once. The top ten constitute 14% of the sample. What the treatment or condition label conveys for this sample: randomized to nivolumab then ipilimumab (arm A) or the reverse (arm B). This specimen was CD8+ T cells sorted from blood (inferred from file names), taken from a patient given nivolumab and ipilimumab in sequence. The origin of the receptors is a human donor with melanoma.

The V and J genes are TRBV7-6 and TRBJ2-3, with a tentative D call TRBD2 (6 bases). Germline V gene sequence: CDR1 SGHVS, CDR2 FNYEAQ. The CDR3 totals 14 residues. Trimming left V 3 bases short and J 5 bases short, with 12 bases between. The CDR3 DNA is TGTGCCAGCAGCTTTACAAGGAGGGGAGATACGCAGTATTTT. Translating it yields CASSFTRRGDTQYF.

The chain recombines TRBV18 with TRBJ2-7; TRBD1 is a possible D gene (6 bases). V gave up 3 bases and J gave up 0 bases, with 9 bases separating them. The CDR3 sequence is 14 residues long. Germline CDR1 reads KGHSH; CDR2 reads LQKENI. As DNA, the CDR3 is TGTGCCAGCTCACCCTGGGACAACTCCTACGAGCAGTACTTC. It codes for CASSPWDNSYEQYF.

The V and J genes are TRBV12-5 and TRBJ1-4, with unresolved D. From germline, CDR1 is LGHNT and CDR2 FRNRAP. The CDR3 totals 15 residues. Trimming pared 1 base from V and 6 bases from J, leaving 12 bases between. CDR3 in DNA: TGTGCTAGTGGTTTGGATCAGGTAGTAGATGAAAAACTGTTTTTT. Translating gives CASGLDQVVDEKLFF.

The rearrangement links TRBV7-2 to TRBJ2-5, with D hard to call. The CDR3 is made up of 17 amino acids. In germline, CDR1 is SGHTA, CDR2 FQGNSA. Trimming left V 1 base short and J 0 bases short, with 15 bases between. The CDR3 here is CASSLDNSLMYQETQYF. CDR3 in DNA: TGTGCCAGCAGCTTAGATAACAGTCTAATGTACCAAGAGACCCAGTACTTC.

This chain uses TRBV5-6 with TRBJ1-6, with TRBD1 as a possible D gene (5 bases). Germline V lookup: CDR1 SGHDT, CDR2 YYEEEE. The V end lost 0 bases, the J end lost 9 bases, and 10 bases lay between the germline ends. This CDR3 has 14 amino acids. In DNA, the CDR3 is TGTGCCAGCAGCTTGGGTCAGGGTGTTTCACCCCTCCACTTT. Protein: CASSLGQGVSPLHF. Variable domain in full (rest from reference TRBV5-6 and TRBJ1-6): DAGVTQSPTHLIKTRGQQVTLRCSPKSGHDTVSWYQQALGQGPQFIFQYYEEEERQRGNFPDRFSGHQFPNYSSELNVNALLLGDSALYLCASSLGQGVSPLHFGNGTRLTVT.

The CDR3 DNA reads TGTGCCAGCAGTGAAGCGGTGGGAGGGGGGAATGAGCAGTTCTTC. Encoded protein: CASSEAVGGGNEQFF. V usage is TRBV2 and J usage is TRBJ2-1; the D gene is possibly TRBD2 (7 bases). The V end lost 0 bases, the J end lost 7 bases, and 13 bases lay between the germline ends. Germline values: CDR1 SNHLY, CDR2 FYNNEI. This CDR3 contains 15 residues.

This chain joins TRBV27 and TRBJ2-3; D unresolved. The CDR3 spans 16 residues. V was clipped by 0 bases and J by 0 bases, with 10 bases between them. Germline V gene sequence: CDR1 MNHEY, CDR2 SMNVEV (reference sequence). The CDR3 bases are TGTGCCAGCAGTTTATCGGGCCCGATTAGCACAGATACGCAGTATTTT. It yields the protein CASSLSGPISTDTQYF.

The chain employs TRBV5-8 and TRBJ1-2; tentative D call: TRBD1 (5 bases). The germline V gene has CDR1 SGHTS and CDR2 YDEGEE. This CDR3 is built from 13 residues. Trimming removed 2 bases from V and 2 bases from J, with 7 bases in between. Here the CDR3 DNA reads TGTGCCAGCAGCTTTCGGGGGAACTATGGCTACACCTTC. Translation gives CASSFRGNYGYTF.

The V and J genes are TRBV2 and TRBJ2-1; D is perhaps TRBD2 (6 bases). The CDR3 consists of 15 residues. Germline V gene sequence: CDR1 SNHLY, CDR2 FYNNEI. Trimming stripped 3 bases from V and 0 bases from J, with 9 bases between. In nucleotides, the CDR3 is TGTGCCAGCAGTGAGGGCGGGATCTCCTACAATGAGCAGTTCTTC. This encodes CASSEGGISYNEQFF.

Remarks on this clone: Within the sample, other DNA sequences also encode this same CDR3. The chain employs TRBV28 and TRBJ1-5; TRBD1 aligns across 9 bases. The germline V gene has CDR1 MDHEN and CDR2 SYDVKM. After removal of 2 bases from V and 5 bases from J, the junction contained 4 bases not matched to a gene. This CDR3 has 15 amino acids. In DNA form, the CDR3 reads TGTGCCAGCAGTTTACCCTGGACAGGGGATCAGCCCCAGCATTTT. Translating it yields CASSLPWTGDQPQHF.

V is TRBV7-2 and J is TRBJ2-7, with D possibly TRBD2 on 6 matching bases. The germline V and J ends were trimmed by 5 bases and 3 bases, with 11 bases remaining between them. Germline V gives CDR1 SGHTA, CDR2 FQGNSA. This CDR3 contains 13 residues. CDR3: CASSPRGSYEQYF. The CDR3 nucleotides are TGTGCCAGCAGCCCGCGGGGAAGCTACGAGCAGTACTTC.

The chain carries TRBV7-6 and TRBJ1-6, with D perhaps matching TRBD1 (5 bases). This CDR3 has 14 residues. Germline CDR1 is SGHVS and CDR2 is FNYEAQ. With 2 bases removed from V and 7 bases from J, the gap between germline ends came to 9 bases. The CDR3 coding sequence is TGTGCCAGCAGCTTAAGACAGTCGAATTCACCCCTCCACTTT. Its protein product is CASSLRQSNSPLHF.

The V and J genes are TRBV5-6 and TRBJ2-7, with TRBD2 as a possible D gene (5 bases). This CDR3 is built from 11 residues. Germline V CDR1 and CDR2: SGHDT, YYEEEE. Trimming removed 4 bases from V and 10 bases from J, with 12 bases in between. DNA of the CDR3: TGTGCCAGCAGCCACCGGGGTTACCAGTACGTC. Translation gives CASSHRGYQYV.